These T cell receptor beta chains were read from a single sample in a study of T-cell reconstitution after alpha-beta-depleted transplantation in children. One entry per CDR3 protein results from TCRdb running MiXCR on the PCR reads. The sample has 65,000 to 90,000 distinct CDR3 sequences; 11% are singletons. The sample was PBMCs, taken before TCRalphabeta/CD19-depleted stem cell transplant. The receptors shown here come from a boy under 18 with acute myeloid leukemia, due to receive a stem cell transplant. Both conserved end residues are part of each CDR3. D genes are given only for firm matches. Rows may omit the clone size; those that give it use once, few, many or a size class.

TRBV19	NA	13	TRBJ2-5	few	TGTGCCAGTAGACGAGCGGTTTCGGAGACCCAGTACTTC	CASRRAVSETQYF
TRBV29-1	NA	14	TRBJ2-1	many	TGCAGCGGATCTAGCCCCCCTTCCTACAATGAGCAGTTCTTC	CSGSSPPSYNEQFF
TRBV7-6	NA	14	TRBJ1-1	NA	TGTGCCAGCAGCTTTGGGACAACCAACACTGAAGCTTTCTTT	CASSFGTTNTEAFF
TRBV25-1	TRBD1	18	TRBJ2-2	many	TGTGCCAGCAGTGAACCCGCAGGGGGCTTTGGGAACGCCGGGGAGCTGTTTTTT	CASSEPAGGFGNAGELFF
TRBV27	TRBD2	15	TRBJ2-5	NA	TGTGCCAGCAGTTCTCTAGCGGGAGGGCGGGAGACCCAGTACTTC	CASSSLAGGRETQYF
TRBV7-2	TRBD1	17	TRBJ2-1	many	TGTGCCAGCAGCCCCCGCGGGACAGGGGGCCTAGCAAATGAGCAGTTCTTC	CASSPRGTGGLANEQFF
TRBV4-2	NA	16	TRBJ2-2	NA	TGTGCCAGCAGCGAGGGCCCATGGGGGACCACCGGGGAGCTGTTTTTT	CASSEGPWGTTGELFF
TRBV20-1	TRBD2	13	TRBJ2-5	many	TGCAGTGCTTTAGCGGGGGGGTCGGAGACCCAGTACTTC	CSALAGGSETQYF
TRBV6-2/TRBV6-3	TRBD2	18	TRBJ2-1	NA	TGTGCCAGCAGTCACCCCGGACTAGCGGGAGGTACCTACAATGAGCAGTTCTTC	CASSHPGLAGGTYNEQFF
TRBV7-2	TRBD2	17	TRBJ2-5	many	TGTGCCAGCAGCCCCCCTAGCGGACTAGCGGGGAAAGAGACCCAGTACTTC	CASSPPSGLAGKETQYF
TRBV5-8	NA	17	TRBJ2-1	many	TGTGCCAGCAGCCCGGGGACACCGGGACTATTCTACAATGAGCAGTTCTTC	CASSPGTPGLFYNEQFF
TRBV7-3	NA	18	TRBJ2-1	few	TGTGCCAGCAGCCCCCATCCGGGACTCCTAAGCTCCTACAATGAGCAGTTCTTC	CASSPHPGLLSSYNEQFF
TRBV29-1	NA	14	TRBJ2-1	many	TGCAGCGTTGAAAACCCCGAGAGGGAGAATGAGCAGTTCTTC	CSVENPERENEQFF
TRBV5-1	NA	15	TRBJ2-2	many	TGCGCCAGCGCTAACATGGGGAGGTCAGCCGGGGAGCTGTTTTTT	CASANMGRSAGELFF
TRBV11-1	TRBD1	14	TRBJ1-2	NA	TGTGCCAGCAGCTTAGGGGACAGCTCCTATGGCTACACCTTC	CASSLGDSSYGYTF
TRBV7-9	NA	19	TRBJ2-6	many	TGTGCCAGCAGCCCATTGGAAGCAGGGGCAGCCTCTGGGGCCAACGTCCTGACTTTC	CASSPLEAGAASGANVLTF
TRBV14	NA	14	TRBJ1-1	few	TGTGCCAGCAGCCAATTGTTAGCGAACACTGAAGCTTTCTTT	CASSQLLANTEAFF
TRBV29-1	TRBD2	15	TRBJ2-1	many	TGCAGCGTTGCCCCTCGACTAGCGGATTACAATGAGCAGTTCTTC	CSVAPRLADYNEQFF
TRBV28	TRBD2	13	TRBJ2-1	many	TGTGCCAGCAGGTCGGCGGGAGCCAATGAGCAGTTCTTC	CASRSAGANEQFF
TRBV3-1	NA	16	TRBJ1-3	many	TGTGCCAGCAGCCAAAGTGGACGGAGCTCTGGAAACACCATATATTTT	CASSQSGRSSGNTIYF
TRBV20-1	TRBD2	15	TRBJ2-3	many	TGCAGCCCTGGTTCCGCTAGCGGGGGCACAGATACGCAGTATTTT	CSPGSASGGTDTQYF
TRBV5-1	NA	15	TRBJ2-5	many	TGCGCCAGCAGCAGGGTTTGGACTAACCAAGAGACCCAGTACTTC	CASSRVWTNQETQYF
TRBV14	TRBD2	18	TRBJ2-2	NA	TGTGCCAGCAGCGTAAAGACACTAGCGGGAGTAGGAACCGGGGAGCTGTTTTTT	CASSVKTLAGVGTGELFF
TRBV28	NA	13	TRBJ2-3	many	TGTGCCAGCAGTTTCGAAGGGGCAGATACGCAGTATTTT	CASSFEGADTQYF
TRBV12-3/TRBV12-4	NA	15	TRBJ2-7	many	TGTGCCAGCAGTTTCCGGGAGCCAAAAGCCTACGAGCAGTACTTC	CASSFREPKAYEQYF
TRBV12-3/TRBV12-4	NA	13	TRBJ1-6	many	TGTGCCAGCAGACCCACAACTAATTCACCCCTCCACTTT	CASRPTTNSPLHF
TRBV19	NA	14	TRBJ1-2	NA	TGTGCCAGTACCGAGAGCAGGGTCAAACTTGGCTACACCTTC	CASTESRVKLGYTF
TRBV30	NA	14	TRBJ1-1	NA	TGTGCCTGGAGTGGGGGACACGAGAACACTGAAGCTTTCTTT	CAWSGGHENTEAFF
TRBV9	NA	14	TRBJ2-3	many	TGTGCCAGCAGCGTCCGCGGGACGGCCGATACGCAGTATTTT	CASSVRGTADTQYF
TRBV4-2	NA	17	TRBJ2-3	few	TGTGCCAGCAGCCAAGATTTAGGGGCGCAAATCACAGATACGCAGTATTTT	CASSQDLGAQITDTQYF
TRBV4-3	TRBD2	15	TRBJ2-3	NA	TGCGCCAGCAGCCCAACGCGAGCGGGGGGTGATACGCAGTATTTT	CASSPTRAGGDTQYF
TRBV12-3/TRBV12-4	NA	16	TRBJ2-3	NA	TGTGCCAGCAGTTATCGGGGGCCCTGGGGCACAGATACGCAGTATTTT	CASSYRGPWGTDTQYF
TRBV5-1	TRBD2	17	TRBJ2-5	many	TGCGCCAGCAGCCATGGACTAGCGGGGGGATTTCAAGAGACCCAGTACTTC	CASSHGLAGGFQETQYF
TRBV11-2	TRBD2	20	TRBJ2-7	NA	TGTGCCAGCAGTGTAAGAAGACCGGGACTAGCGGGAGGGCCTGGCTACGAGCAGTACTTC	CASSVRRPGLAGGPGYEQYF
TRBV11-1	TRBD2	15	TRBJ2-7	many	TGTGCCAGCAGCTTAATCTCGACTAGCGGGTACGAGCAGTACTTC	CASSLISTSGYEQYF
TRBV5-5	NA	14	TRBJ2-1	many	TGTGCCAGCAGCTTGGTTGGGTTCTACAATGAGCAGTTCTTC	CASSLVGFYNEQFF
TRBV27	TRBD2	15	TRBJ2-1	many	TGTGCCAGCAGTTTTAGCGGGGCTTCCTACAATGAGCAGTTCTTC	CASSFSGASYNEQFF
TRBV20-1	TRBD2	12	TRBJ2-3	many	TGCAGTGCTACGGACGGGGGGGATACGCAGTATTTT	CSATDGGDTQYF
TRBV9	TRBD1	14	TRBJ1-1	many	TGTGCCAGCAGCGTGGGACAGGTGAACACTGAAGCTTTCTTT	CASSVGQVNTEAFF
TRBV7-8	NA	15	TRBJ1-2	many	TGTGCCAGCAGCTTAGTTCGTGGGGAAAATGATGGCTACACCTTC	CASSLVRGENDGYTF
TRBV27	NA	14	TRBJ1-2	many	TGTGCCAGCAGCCTAACGGGACACGGCTATGGCTACACCTTC	CASSLTGHGYGYTF
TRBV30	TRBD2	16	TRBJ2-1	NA	TGTGCCTGGAGTGTAAGGGCGGGAGGGCCTATCCATGAGCAGTTCTTC	CAWSVRAGGPIHEQFF